A selection of T cell receptor beta chains follows, all from one sample in a study of blood T cell repertoires in COVID-19. Here immunoSEQ multiplex PCR was the method, and the copy in TCRdb shows in-frame clones only, minus some. The table records roughly 230,000 clones, roughly 90% of them present only once. Sequences were obtained from peripheral blood. The receptor source for this set is a woman between 55 and 75 years old with COVID-19, enrolled during active disease. Each CDR3 is given with its conserved first and last residue. D genes are given only for firm matches. Some rows have no size entry. The others give once, few or many, or a class for an expanded clone.

j_call clone_size v_call d_call cdr3_aa cdr3_nt
TRBJ2-3 . TRBV18 TRBD2 CASSPGGVQYF TGTGCCAGCTCACCGGGGGGGGTGCAGTATTTT
TRBJ1-5 once TRBV30 . CAWSGQLDQPQHF TGTGCCTGGAGTGGACAGTTAGATCAGCCCCAGCATTTT
TRBJ1-6 . TRBV30 . CAWSDGQPGAEALHF TGTGCCTGGAGTGACGGACAGCCCGGCGCCGAGGCCCTCCACTTT
TRBJ2-7 once TRBV5-8 TRBD1 CASSLDMGSGQSLSYEQYF TGTGCCAGCAGCTTGGACATGGGATCGGGACAGTCGCTCTCCTACGAGCAGTACTTC
TRBJ1-3 . TRBV5-1 . CASSREVSGNTIYF TGCGCCAGCAGCCGAGAGGTCTCTGGAAACACCATATATTTT
TRBJ2-1 . TRBV27 TRBD2 CASRIQLSGGGRNEQFF TGTGCCAGCAGGATTCAACTTAGCGGGGGGGGCCGGAATGAGCAGTTCTTC
TRBJ1-3 . TRBV15 . CATSRESSGNTIYF TGTGCCACCAGCAGAGAAAGCTCGGGAAACACCATATATTTT
TRBJ2-7 . TRBV6-6 . CASSYLAGSSYEQYF TGTGCCAGCAGTTACCTTGCGGGGTCCTCCTACGAGCAGTACTTC
TRBJ1-1 . TRBV20-1 . CSVAHGRAFF TGCAGTGTTGCTCACGGGAGGGCTTTCTTT
TRBJ1-4 . TRBV14 . CASSRQAPLTYEKLFF TGTGCCAGCAGCCGCCAGGCCCCCTTGACCTATGAAAAACTGTTTTTT
TRBJ2-3 . TRBV10-3 . CAISESKGSTDTQYF TGTGCCATCAGTGAGTCGAAGGGGAGCACAGATACGCAGTATTTT
TRBJ1-6 . TRBV19 TRBD1 CASSAGSQGAGGSPLHF TGTGCCAGTAGTGCTGGGTCACAGGGGGCCGGTGGGTCACCCCTCCACTTT
TRBJ1-6 . TRBV6-6 . CASSYSGEDSPLHF TGTGCCAGCAGTTACTCGGGGGAGGATTCACCCCTCCACTTT
TRBJ2-5 . TRBV4-3 TRBD2 CASSSVRGGQETQYF TGCGCCAGCAGCTCTGTCCGGGGGGGGCAGGAGACCCAGTACTTC
TRBJ2-1 . TRBV2 . CASSSLSGIPGEQFF TGTGCCAGCAGTTCCCTCTCCGGGATCCCCGGGGAGCAGTTCTTC
TRBJ2-3 few TRBV19 . CASGLSGTDTQYF TGTGCCAGTGGCCTCAGCGGCACAGATACGCAGTATTTT
TRBJ2-3 once TRBV4-3 . CASSQGQIVDTQYF TGCGCCAGCAGCCAGGGACAAATTGTGGATACGCAGTATTTT
TRBJ1-2 once TRBV11-2 TRBD1 CASSLDRGGQGNGYTF TGTGCCAGCAGCTTAGATAGGGGGGGACAGGGGAATGGCTACACCTTC
TRBJ1-1 . TRBV5-1 . CASSLESGGVDTEAFF TGCGCCAGCAGCTTGGAGAGTGGAGGGGTTGACACTGAAGCTTTCTTT
TRBJ1-4 once TRBV5-1 . CASSLSPEEKKLFF TGCGCCAGCAGCTTGAGCCCCGAGGAAAAAAAACTGTTTTTT
TRBJ1-1 once TRBV11-2 . CASSLGRGGGAFF TGTGCCAGCAGCTTAGGGAGGGGGGGTGGTGCTTTCTTT
TRBJ2-4 . TRBV9 TRBD2 CASSPGLGRGIQYF TGTGCCAGCAGCCCTGGACTAGGGCGAGGCATTCAGTACTTC
TRBJ1-5 . TRBV7-2 TRBD1 CASSLVWRGTGHQPQHF TGTGCCAGCAGCTTGGTTTGGCGCGGGACAGGGCATCAGCCCCAGCATTTT
TRBJ1-5 . TRBV16 . CASSQGGWGRTETNQPQHF TGTGCCAGCAGCCAGGGGGGATGGGGGAGAACCGAAACCAATCAGCCCCAGCATTTT
TRBJ1-2 . TRBV29-1 TRBD1 CSVAQPGQRNYGYTF TGCAGCGTAGCCCAACCGGGACAGCGAAACTATGGCTACACCTTC
TRBJ1-4 . TRBV4-1 . CASSRNGTGELFF TGCGCCAGCAGCCGTAATGGTACGGGGGAACTGTTTTTT
TRBJ1-3 once TRBV19 TRBD1 CASSTTGTGVTSSGNTIYF TGTGCCAGTAGTACCACCGGGACAGGAGTGACTAGCTCTGGAAACACCATATATTTT
TRBJ2-1 . TRBV5-1 TRBD2 CASSLSLAGGNQFF TGCGCCAGCAGCTTGTCACTAGCGGGGGGGAACCAGTTCTTC
TRBJ2-3 . TRBV2 . CASSAHGLGSADTQYF TGTGCCAGCAGCGCGCACGGGCTGGGTAGCGCAGATACGCAGTATTTT
TRBJ1-3 . TRBV10-3 TRBD1 CAISETHRGAIAGNTIYF TGTGCCATCAGTGAGACACACAGGGGCGCAATTGCTGGAAACACCATATATTTT
TRBJ1-2 . TRBV3-1/TRBV3-2 TRBD1 CASSPLGQGSGYTF TGTGCCAGCAGCCCCCTCGGACAGGGGTCTGGCTACACCTTC
TRBJ1-2 . TRBV6-5 . CASRRAPGYGYTF TGTGCCAGTCGACGGGCTCCGGGGTATGGCTACACCTTC
TRBJ2-7 . TRBV18 TRBD2 CASSPPGGSYEQYF TGTGCCAGCTCACCCCCGGGGGGTTCCTACGAGCAGTACTTC
TRBJ1-2 . TRBV12-3/TRBV12-4 . CASSSGGYGYTF TGTGCCAGCAGTTCCGGAGGTTATGGCTACACCTTC
TRBJ2-7 . TRBV12-3/TRBV12-4 . CASSSFHEQYF TGTGCCAGCAGTTCTTTCCACGAGCAGTACTTC
TRBJ1-1 . TRBV5-1 TRBD1 CASSGQGGTEAFF TGCGCCAGCAGCGGCCAGGGGGGCACTGAAGCTTTCTTT
TRBJ2-5 . TRBV11-2 . CASSPSPGETQYF TGTGCCAGCAGCCCCTCGCCGGGAGAGACCCAGTACTTC
TRBJ2-7 . TRBV5-1 . CASSLEQGPSYEQYF TGCGCCAGCAGCTTGGAACAGGGTCCCTCCTACGAGCAGTACTTC
TRBJ1-3 once TRBV7-8 . CASSSGHLSGNTIYF TGTGCCAGCAGCTCGGGACACCTCTCTGGAAACACCATATATTTT
TRBJ1-3 . TRBV3-1/TRBV3-2 . CASRPGYSGNTIYF TGTGCCAGCAGGCCGGGATACTCTGGAAACACCATATATTTT
TRBJ2-2 . TRBV11-2 . CASSLNPDFTGELFF TGTGCCAGCAGCCTAAATCCGGACTTCACCGGGGAGCTGTTTTTT
TRBJ2-3 . TRBV10-3 TRBD2 CAITKAGVGDTQYF TGTGCCATCACTAAAGCGGGGGTGGGAGATACGCAGTATTTT
TRBJ1-3 few TRBV4-2 . CASSLVADHSGNTIYF TGTGCCAGCAGCCTAGTAGCGGATCACTCTGGAAACACCATATATTTT
TRBJ2-7 . TRBV6-5 . CASSREGGGSHEQYF TGTGCCAGCAGTAGGGAGGGGGGGGGCAGTCACGAGCAGTACTTC
TRBJ2-5 . TRBV7-2 . CASKIQDLREETQYF TGTGCCAGCAAGATTCAGGACCTCAGGGAAGAGACCCAGTACTTC
TRBJ1-5 . TRBV30 . CAWSVGDSNQPQHF TGTGCCTGGAGTGTCGGGGATAGCAATCAGCCCCAGCATTTT
TRBJ2-2 . TRBV19 . CASSMKGRGSGELFF TGTGCCAGTAGTATGAAGGGGCGCGGATCCGGGGAGCTGTTTTTT
TRBJ2-7 . TRBV9 TRBD2 CASSITGGTYEQYF TGTGCCAGCAGCATCACCGGGGGGACCTACGAGCAGTACTTC
TRBJ1-6 . TRBV4-3 . CASSQGTGVGNSPLHF TGCGCCAGCAGCCAAGGGACTGGGGTGGGGAATTCACCCCTCCACTTT
TRBJ1-3 . TRBV2 . CASSNERGVGNTIYF TGTGCCAGCAGTAACGAGCGGGGAGTTGGAAACACCATATATTTT
TRBJ2-5 . TRBV3-1/TRBV3-2 TRBD1 CASSPGQGMNRAETQYF TGTGCCAGCAGCCCGGGACAGGGTATGAACCGAGCAGAGACCCAGTACTTC
TRBJ1-1 . TRBV6-5 . CASSYPEQNTEAFF TGTGCCAGCAGTTACCCAGAACAGAACACTGAAGCTTTCTTT
TRBJ2-3 . TRBV11-2 . CASSRNRDRTDTQYF TGTGCCAGCAGCCGCAACAGGGATCGCACAGATACGCAGTATTTT
TRBJ1-6 . TRBV14 TRBD1 CASSLLRGLNSPLHF TGTGCCAGCAGCCTTCTCAGGGGGCTGAATTCACCCCTCCACTTT
TRBJ2-5 . TRBV9 TRBD1 CASSTSTGVGETQYF TGTGCCAGCAGCACATCGACAGGGGTAGGGGAGACCCAGTACTTC
TRBJ2-3 . TRBV2 TRBD2 CASKIRASGASDTQYF TGTGCCAGCAAAATTAGGGCTAGCGGGGCCTCAGATACGCAGTATTTT
TRBJ1-2 . TRBV29-1 TRBD1 CSVDWPLGQGGRYGYTF TGCAGCGTTGATTGGCCCCTTGGACAGGGAGGACGCTATGGCTACACCTTC